These T cell receptor beta chains were read from a single sample in a study of kidney transplant recipient with SARS-CoV-2 infection. TCRdb processed the reads anew with MiXCR; each CDR3 protein has one entry. The sample contains fewer than 250,000 distinct CDR3 sequences, around 28% of which appear only once. The sample was a blood sample, taken at baseline and on roughly day 110 from a kidney transplant recipient. The receptors were gathered from a male patient aged 25-45 years who had COVID-19 and was a kidney transplant recipient. The graft donor may be the source of some T cells. The CDR3 runs from the conserved cysteine through the conserved F or W. D genes are given only for firm matches. Rows may omit the clone size; those that give it use once, few, many or a size class.

cdr3_length clone_size j_call d_call v_call cdr3_nt cdr3_aa
15 few TRBJ2-7 NA TRBV15 TGTGCCACCAGCAGAGATTATGACAACCCCTACGAGCAGTACTTC CATSRDYDNPYEQYF
13 NA TRBJ2-5 TRBD2 TRBV6-5 TGTGCCAGCCAGGCGGGAGGGGGAGAGACCCAGTACTTC CASQAGGGETQYF
12 many TRBJ1-2 NA TRBV28 TGTGCCAGCAGTTTATGGTCTTATGGCTACACCTTC CASSLWSYGYTF
11 NA TRBJ2-1 NA TRBV7-9 TGTGCCAGCAGAGGAGCCTATGAGCAGTTCTTC CASRGAYEQFF
17 many TRBJ1-2 NA TRBV7-9 TGTGCCAGCAGCGTATCCGGATACCATGGAAAGACCTATGGCTACACCTTC CASSVSGYHGKTYGYTF
15 many TRBJ1-5 NA TRBV3-1 TGTGCCAGCAGCCAAGATAGACGCCAGGGGTCTACCCAGCATTTT CASSQDRRQGSTQHF
15 many TRBJ2-2 NA TRBV5-1 TGCGCCAGCAGTGTTCAAAGAGGGAACACCGGGGAGCTGTTTTTT CASSVQRGNTGELFF
14 many TRBJ1-2 NA TRBV5-5 TGTGCCAGCAGCTCGGGACCGAACCTTTATGGCTACACCTTC CASSSGPNLYGYTF
16 many TRBJ2-7 NA TRBV2 TGTGCCAGCAGTGAACTCCCGGGGCGGGCAACCTACGAGCAGTACTTC CASSELPGRATYEQYF
13 many TRBJ1-2 NA TRBV19 TGTGCCAGTAGTCCTGACGGTAGCTATGGCTACACCTTC CASSPDGSYGYTF
18 NA TRBJ2-5 NA TRBV19 TGTGCCAGTAGTGTGTTTGTAGCGCCTAATACTATGAACTACGGGCAGTACTTC CASSVFVAPNTMNYGQYF
14 many TRBJ1-1 NA TRBV7-2 TGTGCCAGCAGCCGACGAGCAGGGTCCACTGAAGCTTTCTTT CASSRRAGSTEAFF
15 few TRBJ2-3 TRBD2 TRBV7-9 TGTGCCAGCAGCTTAGGGGGGGGGAACACAGATACGCAGTATTTT CASSLGGGNTDTQYF
16 many TRBJ1-2 NA TRBV5-1 TGCGCCAGCAACATAACATCGGTTCGAAAGACCTATGGCTACACCTTC CASNITSVRKTYGYTF
11 many TRBJ2-7 NA TRBV6-1 TGTGCCAGCAGTGAAGACAATAAGCAGTACTTC CASSEDNKQYF
18 many TRBJ1-5 NA TRBV2 TGTGCCAGCAGTGAATCTCGAGTCTACAGGTCGGGGGATCAGCCCCAGCATTTT CASSESRVYRSGDQPQHF
15 many TRBJ2-2 TRBD1 TRBV12-3/TRBV12-4 TGTGCCAGCAGTCCCCGGACAGGGAACACCGGGGAGCTGTTTTTT CASSPRTGNTGELFF
15 many TRBJ1-2 TRBD1 TRBV15 TGTGCCACCAGCAGAAGACAGGGGGATAACTATGGCTACACCTTC CATSRRQGDNYGYTF
14 many TRBJ2-7 TRBD1 TRBV6-5 TGTGCCAGCAGCCACGGGACAGGGAAGACCGAGCAGTACTTC CASSHGTGKTEQYF
15 NA TRBJ2-1 TRBD2 TRBV5-1 TGCGCCAGCAGCTTCGTAGCGGGAGGGCCCAATGAGCAGTTCTTC CASSFVAGGPNEQFF
13 many TRBJ1-4 NA TRBV7-8 TGTGCCAGCAACTTAGTGGTGGGAGGGAAACTGTTTTTT CASNLVVGGKLFF
14 NA TRBJ2-1 NA TRBV5-6 TGTGCCAGCAGCCGGGGGTATGGGGCAGATGAGCAGTTCTTC CASSRGYGADEQFF
17 NA TRBJ1-2 NA TRBV15 TGTGCCACCAGCGCTATTCTAAGGTGTGGAAAGACCTATGGCTACACCTTC CATSAILRCGKTYGYTF
17 NA TRBJ1-2 NA TRBV3-1 TGTGCCAGCAGCGGTAAGACCACCCTTCGAAAGACCTATGGCTACACCTTC CASSGKTTLRKTYGYTF
16 many TRBJ1-2 NA TRBV5-8 TGTGCCAGCCAGATAGCTCATCCACGAAAGACCTATGGCTACACCTTC CASQIAHPRKTYGYTF
17 few TRBJ2-6 NA TRBV8-2 TGTGGCAGTCAGCAGAGGATAACACAAAGTCGGGCCAACGTCCTGACTTTC CGSQQRITQSRANVLTF
15 many TRBJ1-1 TRBD1 TRBV19 TGTGCCAGTAGTCCCCTCAGGGGGAGGAACACTGAAGCTTTCTTT CASSPLRGRNTEAFF
16 many TRBJ2-7 TRBD1 TRBV6-5 TGTGCCAGCAGATCTCGCCCGGGACAGGGGGCGTACGAGCAGTACTTC CASRSRPGQGAYEQYF
14 many TRBJ1-1 NA TRBV15 TGTGCCACCAGCAGGGAGATGTTCAATTCTGAAGCTTTCTTT CATSREMFNSEAFF
15 many TRBJ2-3 NA TRBV5-4 TGTGCCAGCAGCCCGAAAGGGTTCACAACAGATACGCAGTATTTT CASSPKGFTTDTQYF
15 many TRBJ1-2 NA TRBV5-8 TGTGCCAGCAGCTTGAATACAGCTGACCCCTATGGCTACACCTTC CASSLNTADPYGYTF
17 many TRBJ1-2 NA TRBV7-2 TGTGCCAGCAGCCGTCTCGACAGAGACGGAAAGACCTATGGCTACACCTTC CASSRLDRDGKTYGYTF
13 many TRBJ1-2 NA TRBV7-8 TGTGCCAGCAGCTTAGCGGGACGCTATGGCTACACCTTC CASSLAGRYGYTF
17 many TRBJ1-1 NA TRBV3-1 TGTGCCAGCAGCTACCCGATTCCCATTTCAATTCGCACTGAAGCTTTCTTT CASSYPIPISIRTEAFF
14 many TRBJ1-5 TRBD1 TRBV2 TGTGCCAGCAGGGATACAGGGGGCACTCAGCCCCAGCATTTT CASRDTGGTQPQHF
17 many TRBJ1-2 NA TRBV7-1 TGTGCCAGCAGCGATTGCCGTCACGAGGGAAAGACCTATGGCTACACCTTC CASSDCRHEGKTYGYTF
13 NA TRBJ1-2 NA TRBV20-1 TGCAGTGCTAGAGATATTACAGCGAAAGGCTACACCTTC CSARDITAKGYTF
17 many TRBJ2-5 NA TRBV3-1 TGTGCCAGCAGCCGTCACGTTCCCATTTCTTTCTCTGAGACCCAGTACTTC CASSRHVPISFSETQYF
14 many TRBJ1-2 NA TRBV30 TGTGCCTGGAGTATGGGACGGACTAACTATGGCTACACCTTC CAWSMGRTNYGYTF
16 many TRBJ2-6 TRBD2 TRBV19 TGTGCCAGTAGTATAGTTCGGGGGGCTGGGGCCAACGTCCTGACTTTC CASSIVRGAGANVLTF
17 many TRBJ1-2 NA TRBV12-5 TGTGCTAGTGGTATAATTCGTTTGCAGGGAAAGACCTATGGCTACACCTTC CASGIIRLQGKTYGYTF